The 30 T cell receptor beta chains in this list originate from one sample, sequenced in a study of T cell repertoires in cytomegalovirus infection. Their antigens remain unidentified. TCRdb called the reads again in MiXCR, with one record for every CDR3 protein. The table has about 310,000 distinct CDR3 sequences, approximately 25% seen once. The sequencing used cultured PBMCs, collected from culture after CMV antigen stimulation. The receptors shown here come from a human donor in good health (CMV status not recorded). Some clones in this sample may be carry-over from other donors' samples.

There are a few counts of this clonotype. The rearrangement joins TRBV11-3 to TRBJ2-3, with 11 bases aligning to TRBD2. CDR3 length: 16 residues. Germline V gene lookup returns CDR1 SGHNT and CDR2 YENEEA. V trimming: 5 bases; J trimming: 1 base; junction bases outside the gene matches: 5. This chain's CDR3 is CASSQGTSGRTDTQYF. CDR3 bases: TGTGCCAGCAGCCAAGGGACTAGCGGTCGCACAGATACGCAGTATTTT. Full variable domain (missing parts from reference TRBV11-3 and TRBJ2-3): EAGVVQSPRYKIIEKKQPVAFWCNPISGHNTLYWYLQNLGQGPELLIRYENEEAVDDSQLPKDRFSAERLKGVDSTLKIQPAELGDSAVYLCASSQGTSGRTDTQYFGPGTRLTVL.

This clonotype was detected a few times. DNA for the CDR3: TGTGCCAGCAGCTCTACAACGACGACTAGCGGGAACTACAATGAGCAGTTCTTC. It translates to CASSSTTTTSGNYNEQFF. The V and J genes are TRBV6-2 or TRBV6-3 and TRBJ2-1; 11 bases map to TRBD2. The CDR3 totals 18 residues. Germline trimming cut 6 bases from V and 3 bases from J; bases unmatched to any gene: 13. Germline CDR1 and CDR2: MNHEY and SVGEGT.

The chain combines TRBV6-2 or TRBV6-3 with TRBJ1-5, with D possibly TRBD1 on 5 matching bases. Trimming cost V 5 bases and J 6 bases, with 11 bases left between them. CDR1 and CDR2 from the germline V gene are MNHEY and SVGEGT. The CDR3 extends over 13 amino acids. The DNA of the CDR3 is TGTGCCAGCAGTCGAGGGGTGCGTCAGCCCCAGCATTTT. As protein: CASSRGVRQPQHF.

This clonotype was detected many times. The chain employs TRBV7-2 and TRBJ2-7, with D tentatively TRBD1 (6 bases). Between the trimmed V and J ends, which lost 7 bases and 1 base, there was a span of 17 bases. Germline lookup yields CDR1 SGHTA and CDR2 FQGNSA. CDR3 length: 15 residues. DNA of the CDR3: TGTGCCAGCACGCTGGACAGCTACCAATCCTACGAGCAGTACTTC. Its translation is CASTLDSYQSYEQYF.

The CDR3 DNA reads as TGTGCCAGTAGTACCGGGACTAGCGGGCGAGAGACCCAGTACTTC. As protein: CASSTGTSGRETQYF. The rearrangement joins TRBV19 to TRBJ2-5; 12 nucleotides agree with TRBD2. J was trimmed by 4 bases and V by 4 bases; bases with no gene match: 4. CDR1 and CDR2 from the germline V gene are LNHDA and SQIVND (reference sequence). This CDR3 region has 15 residues.

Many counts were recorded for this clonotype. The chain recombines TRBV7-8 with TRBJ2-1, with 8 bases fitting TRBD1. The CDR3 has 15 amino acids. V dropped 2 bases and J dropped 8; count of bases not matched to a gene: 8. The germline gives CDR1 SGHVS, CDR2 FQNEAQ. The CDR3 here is CASSLLGQGVDEQFF. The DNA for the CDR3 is TGTGCCAGCAGCTTACTCGGACAGGGTGTCGATGAGCAGTTCTTC.

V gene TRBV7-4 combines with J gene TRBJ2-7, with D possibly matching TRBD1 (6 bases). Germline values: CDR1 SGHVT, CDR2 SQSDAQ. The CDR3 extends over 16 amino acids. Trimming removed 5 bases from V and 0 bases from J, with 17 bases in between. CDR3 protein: CASSLGDRLISYEQYV. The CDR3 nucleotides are TGTGCCAGCAGCCTGGGTGACAGGCTTATCTCCTACGAGCAGTACGTC.

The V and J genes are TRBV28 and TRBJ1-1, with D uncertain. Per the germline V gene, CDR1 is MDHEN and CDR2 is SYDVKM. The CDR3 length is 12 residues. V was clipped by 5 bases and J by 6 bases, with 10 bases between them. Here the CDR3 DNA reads TGTGCCAGCAGTCGAACCATAGCTGAAGCTTTCTTT. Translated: CASSRTIAEAFF.

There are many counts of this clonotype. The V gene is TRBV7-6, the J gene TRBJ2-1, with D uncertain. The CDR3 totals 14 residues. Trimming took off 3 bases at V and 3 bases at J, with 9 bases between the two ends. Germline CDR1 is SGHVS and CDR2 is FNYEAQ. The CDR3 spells CASSLDRFYNEQFF. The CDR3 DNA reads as TGTGCCAGCAGCTTGGACCGGTTCTACAATGAGCAGTTCTTC. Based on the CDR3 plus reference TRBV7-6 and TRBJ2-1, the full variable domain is GAGVSQSPRYKVTKRGQDVALRCDPISGHVSLYWYRQALGQGPEFLTYFNYEAQQDKSGLPNDRFSAERPEGSISTLTIQRTEQRDSAMYRCASSLDRFYNEQFFGPGTRLTVL.

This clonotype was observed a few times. The CDR3 loop reads CASSQQESREQFF. As DNA, the CDR3 is TGTGCCAGCAGTCAACAGGAGTCCCGTGAGCAGTTCTTC. The chain links TRBV27 to TRBJ2-1, with D tentatively TRBD1 (5 bases). V lost 5 bases and J 9 bases, leaving 14 bases between the germline ends. Germline CDR1 is MNHEY and CDR2 is SMNVEV (reference sequence). The CDR3 length is 13 residues.

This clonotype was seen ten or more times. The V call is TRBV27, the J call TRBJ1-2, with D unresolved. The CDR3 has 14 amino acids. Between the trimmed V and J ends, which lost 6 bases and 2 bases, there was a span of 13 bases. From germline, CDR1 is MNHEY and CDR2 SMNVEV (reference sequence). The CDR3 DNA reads TGTGCCAGCAGAACCAGGAACCGGAACTATGGCTACACCTTC. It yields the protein CASRTRNRNYGYTF.

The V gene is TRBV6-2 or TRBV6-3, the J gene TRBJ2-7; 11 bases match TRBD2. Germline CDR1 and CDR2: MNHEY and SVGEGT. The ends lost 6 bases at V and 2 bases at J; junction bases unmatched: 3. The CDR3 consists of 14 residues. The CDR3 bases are TGTGCCAGCAGACGGACTAGCGGGCCCTACGAGCAGTACTTC. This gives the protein CASRRTSGPYEQYF.

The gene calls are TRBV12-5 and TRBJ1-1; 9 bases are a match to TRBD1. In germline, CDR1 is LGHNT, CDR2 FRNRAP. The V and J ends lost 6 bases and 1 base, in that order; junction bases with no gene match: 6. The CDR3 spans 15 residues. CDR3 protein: CASGPPGQGNTEAFF. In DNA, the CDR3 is TGTGCTAGTGGGCCTCCGGGACAGGGGAACACTGAAGCTTTCTTT.

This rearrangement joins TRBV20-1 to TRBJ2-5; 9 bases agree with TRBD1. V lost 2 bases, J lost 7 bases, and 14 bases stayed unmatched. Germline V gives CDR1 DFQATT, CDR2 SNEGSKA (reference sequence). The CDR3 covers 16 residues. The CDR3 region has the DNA TGCAGTGCTAGATCCCCAAAACAGGGGGCGCCTACGACCCAGTACTTC. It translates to CSARSPKQGAPTTQYF.

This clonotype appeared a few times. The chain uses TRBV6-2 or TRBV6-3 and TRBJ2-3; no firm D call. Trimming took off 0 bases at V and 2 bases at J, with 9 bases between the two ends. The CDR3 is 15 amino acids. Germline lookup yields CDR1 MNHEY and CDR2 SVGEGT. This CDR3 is CASSYSEWYTDTQYF. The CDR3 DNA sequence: TGTGCCAGCAGTTACTCAGAGTGGTACACAGATACGCAGTATTTT.

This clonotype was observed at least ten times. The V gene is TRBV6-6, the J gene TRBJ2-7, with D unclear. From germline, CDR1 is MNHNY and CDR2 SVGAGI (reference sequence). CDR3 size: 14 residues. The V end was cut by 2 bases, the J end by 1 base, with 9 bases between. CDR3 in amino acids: CASSYSVVSYEQYV. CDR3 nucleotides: TGTGCCAGCAGTTACAGTGTCGTGTCCTACGAGCAGTACGTC.

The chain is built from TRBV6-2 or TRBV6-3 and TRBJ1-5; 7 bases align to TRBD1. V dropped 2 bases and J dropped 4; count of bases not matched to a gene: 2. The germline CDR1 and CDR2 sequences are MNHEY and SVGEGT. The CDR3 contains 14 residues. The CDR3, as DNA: TGTGCCAGCAGTTACCTGGACAGGAATCAGCCCCAGCATTTT. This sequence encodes CASSYLDRNQPQHF.

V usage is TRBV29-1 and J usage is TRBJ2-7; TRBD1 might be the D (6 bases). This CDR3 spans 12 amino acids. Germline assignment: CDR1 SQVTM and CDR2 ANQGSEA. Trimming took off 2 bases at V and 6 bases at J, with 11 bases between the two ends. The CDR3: CSVELIGGEQYF. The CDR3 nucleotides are TGCAGCGTTGAATTGATAGGGGGCGAGCAGTACTTC.

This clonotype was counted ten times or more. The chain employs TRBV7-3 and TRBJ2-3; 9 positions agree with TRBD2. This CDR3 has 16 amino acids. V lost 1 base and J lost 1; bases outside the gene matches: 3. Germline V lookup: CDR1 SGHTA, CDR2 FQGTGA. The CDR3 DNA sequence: TGTGCCAGCAGCTTAAGGGGCGGGGGGGGCACAGATACGCAGTATTTT. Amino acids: CASSLRGGGGTDTQYF.

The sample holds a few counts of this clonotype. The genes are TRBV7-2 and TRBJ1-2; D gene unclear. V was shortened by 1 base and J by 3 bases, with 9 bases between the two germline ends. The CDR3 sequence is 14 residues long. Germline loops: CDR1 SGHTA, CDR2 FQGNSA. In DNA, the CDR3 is TGTGCCAGCAGCTTAGTAGCGCAGGACTATGGCTACACCTTC. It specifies CASSLVAQDYGYTF.

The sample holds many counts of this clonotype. In DNA form, the CDR3 reads TGTGCCAGCAGCTTAGGAGGGACAGTTAACACCGGGGAGCTGTTTTTT. This codes for CASSLGGTVNTGELFF. V usage is TRBV7-2 and J usage is TRBJ2-2; TRBD1 agrees at 7 bases. CDR1 and CDR2 (germline): SGHTA, FQGNSA. The CDR3 has 16 residues. The J segment lost 2 bases and the V segment lost 1 base, leaving 4 bases of the junction unmatched.

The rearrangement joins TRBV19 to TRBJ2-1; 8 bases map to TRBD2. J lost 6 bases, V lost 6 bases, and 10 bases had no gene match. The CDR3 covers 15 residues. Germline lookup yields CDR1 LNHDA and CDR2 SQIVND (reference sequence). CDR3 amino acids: CASRNPRGGRNEQFF. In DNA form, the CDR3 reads TGTGCCAGTAGAAATCCTCGGGGGGGTCGCAATGAGCAGTTCTTC.

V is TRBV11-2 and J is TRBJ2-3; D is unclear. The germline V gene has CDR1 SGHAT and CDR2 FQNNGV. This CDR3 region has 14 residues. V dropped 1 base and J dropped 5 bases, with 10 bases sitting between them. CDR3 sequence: CASSLGFSKDTQYF. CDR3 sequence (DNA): TGTGCCAGCAGCTTAGGGTTCTCTAAAGATACGCAGTATTTT.

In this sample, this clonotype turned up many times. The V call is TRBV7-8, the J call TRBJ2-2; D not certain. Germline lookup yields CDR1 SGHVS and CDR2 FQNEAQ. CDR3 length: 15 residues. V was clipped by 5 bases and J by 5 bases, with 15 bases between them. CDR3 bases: TGTGCCAGCAGCCCTAATCTGGTGGAGACCGGGGAGCTGTTTTTT. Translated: CASSPNLVETGELFF.

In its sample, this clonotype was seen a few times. CDR3 residues: CASSGLADRTDTQYF. The CDR3 nucleotides are TGTGCCAGCAGTGGACTAGCGGACCGCACAGATACGCAGTATTTT. The rearrangement links TRBV6-2 or TRBV6-3 to TRBJ2-3; 10 positions match TRBD2. Trimming cost V 5 bases and J 1 base; bases outside gene matches: 3. Per germline, CDR1 MNHEY and CDR2 SVGEGT. This CDR3 spans 15 amino acids.

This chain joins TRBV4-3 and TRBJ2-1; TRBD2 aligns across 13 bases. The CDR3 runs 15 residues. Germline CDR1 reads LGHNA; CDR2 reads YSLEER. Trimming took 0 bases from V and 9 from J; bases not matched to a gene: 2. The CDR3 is CASSQDGLAGVEQFF. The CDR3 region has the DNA TGCGCCAGCAGCCAAGATGGACTAGCGGGAGTTGAGCAGTTCTTC.

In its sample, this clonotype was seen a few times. CDR3 coding DNA: TGTGCCAGCAGCAGTCATTGGAACACCGGGGAGCTGTTTTTT. This codes for CASSSHWNTGELFF. This chain connects TRBV11-3 to TRBJ2-2; D not resolved. This CDR3 comprises 14 residues. The V end lost 5 bases, the J end lost 1 base, and 8 bases lay between the germline ends. Germline V gives CDR1 SGHNT, CDR2 YENEEA.

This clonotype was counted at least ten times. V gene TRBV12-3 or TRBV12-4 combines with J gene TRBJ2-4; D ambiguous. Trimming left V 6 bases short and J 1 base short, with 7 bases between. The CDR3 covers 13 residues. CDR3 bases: TGTGCCAGCAGCACAACGGCCAAAAACATTCAGTACTTC. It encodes CASSTTAKNIQYF.

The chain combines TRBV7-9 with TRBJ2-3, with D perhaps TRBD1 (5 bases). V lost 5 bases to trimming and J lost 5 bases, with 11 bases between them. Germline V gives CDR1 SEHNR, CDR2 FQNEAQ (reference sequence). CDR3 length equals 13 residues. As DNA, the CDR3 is TGTGCCAGCAGCCCGAAGGGGATAGATACGCAGTATTTT. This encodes CASSPKGIDTQYF.

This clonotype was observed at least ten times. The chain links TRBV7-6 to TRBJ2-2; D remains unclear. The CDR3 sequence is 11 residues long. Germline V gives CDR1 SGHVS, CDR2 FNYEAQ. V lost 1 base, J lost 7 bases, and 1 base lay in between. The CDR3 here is CASSLDGELFF. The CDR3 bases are TGTGCCAGCAGCTTAGACGGGGAGCTGTTTTTT.